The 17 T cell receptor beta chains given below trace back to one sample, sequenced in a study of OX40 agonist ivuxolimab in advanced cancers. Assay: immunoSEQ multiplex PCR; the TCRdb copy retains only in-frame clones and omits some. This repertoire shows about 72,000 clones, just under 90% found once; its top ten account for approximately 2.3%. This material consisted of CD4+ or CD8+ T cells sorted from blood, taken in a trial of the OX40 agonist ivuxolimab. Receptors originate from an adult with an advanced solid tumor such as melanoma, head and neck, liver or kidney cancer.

The CDR3 DNA reads as TGTGCCAGCAGTCTGACACTGAACACTGAAGCTTTCTTT. Its translation: CASSLTLNTEAFF. The chain is built from TRBV25-1 and TRBJ1-1; D gene unclear. Trimming cost V 5 bases and J 0 bases, with 7 bases left between them. Germline CDR1 is MGHDK and CDR2 is SYGVNS. The CDR3 loop spans 13 amino acids. The complete variable domain, with remaining parts taken from reference TRBV25-1 and TRBJ1-1, reads EADIYQTPRYLVIGTGKKITLECSQTMGHDKMYWYQQDPGMELHLIHYSYGVNSTEKGDLSSESTVSRIRTEHFPLTLESARPSHTSQYLCASSLTLNTEAFFGQGTRLTVV.

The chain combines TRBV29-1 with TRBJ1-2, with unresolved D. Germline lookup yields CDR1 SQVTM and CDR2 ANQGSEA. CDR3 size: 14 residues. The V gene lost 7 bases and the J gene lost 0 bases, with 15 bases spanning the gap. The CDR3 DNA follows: TGCAGCGCCACCCGGGAAGGGACTAACTATGGCTACACCTTC. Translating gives CSATREGTNYGYTF.

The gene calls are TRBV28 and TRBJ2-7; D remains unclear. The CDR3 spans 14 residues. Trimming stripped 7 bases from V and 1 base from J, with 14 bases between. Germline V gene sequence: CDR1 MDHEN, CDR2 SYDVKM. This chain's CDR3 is CASTKRLGSYEQYF. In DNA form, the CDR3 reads TGTGCCAGCACCAAACGGTTGGGGTCCTACGAGCAGTACTTC.

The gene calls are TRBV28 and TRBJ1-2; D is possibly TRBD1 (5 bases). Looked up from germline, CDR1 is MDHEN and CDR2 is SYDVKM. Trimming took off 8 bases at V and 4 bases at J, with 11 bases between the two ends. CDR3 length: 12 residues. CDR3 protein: CASLRGGYGYTF. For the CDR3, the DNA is TGTGCCAGCCTACGCGGGGGCTATGGCTACACCTTC.

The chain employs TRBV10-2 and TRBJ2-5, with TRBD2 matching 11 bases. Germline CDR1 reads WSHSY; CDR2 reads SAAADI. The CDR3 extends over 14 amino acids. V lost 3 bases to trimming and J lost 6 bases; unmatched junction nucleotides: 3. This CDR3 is CASSEGTSGQTQYF. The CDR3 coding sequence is TGCGCCAGCAGTGAAGGGACTAGCGGACAGACCCAGTACTTC.

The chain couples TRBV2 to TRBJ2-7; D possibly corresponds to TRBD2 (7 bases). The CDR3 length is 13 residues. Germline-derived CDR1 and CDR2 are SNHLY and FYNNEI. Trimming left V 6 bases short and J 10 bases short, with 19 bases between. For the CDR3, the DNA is TGTGCCAGCAGCCCCGGAGGGGGGGTCAGTCAGTACTTC. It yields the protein CASSPGGGVSQYF. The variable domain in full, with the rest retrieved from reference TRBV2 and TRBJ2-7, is EPEVTQTPSHQVTQMGQEVILRCVPISNHLYFYWYRQILGQKVEFLVSFYNNEISEKSEIFDDQFSVERPDGSNFTLKIRSTKLEDSAMYFCASSPGGGVSQYFGPGTRLTVT.

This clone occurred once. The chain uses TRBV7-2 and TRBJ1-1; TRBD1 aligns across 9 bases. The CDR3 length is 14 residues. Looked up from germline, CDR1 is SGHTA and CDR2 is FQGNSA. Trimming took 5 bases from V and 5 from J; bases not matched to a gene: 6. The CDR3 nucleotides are TGTGCCAGCAGCCCGGACAGGGGTCGGACTGAAGCTTTCTTT. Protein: CASSPDRGRTEAFF.

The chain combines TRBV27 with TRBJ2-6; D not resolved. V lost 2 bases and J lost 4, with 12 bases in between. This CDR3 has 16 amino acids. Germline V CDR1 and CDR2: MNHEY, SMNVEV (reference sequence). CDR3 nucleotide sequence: TGTGCCAGCAGTTTAAAGTGGGGTTTCGGGGCCAACGTCCTGACTTTC. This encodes CASSLKWGFGANVLTF.

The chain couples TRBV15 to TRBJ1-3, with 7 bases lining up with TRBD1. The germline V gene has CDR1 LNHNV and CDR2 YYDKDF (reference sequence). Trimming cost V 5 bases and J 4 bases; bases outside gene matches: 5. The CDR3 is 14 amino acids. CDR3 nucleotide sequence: TGTGCCACCAGCCGGCAGGGGGTCGGAAACACCATATATTTT. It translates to CATSRQGVGNTIYF. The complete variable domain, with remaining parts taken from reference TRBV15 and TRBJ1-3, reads DAMVIQNPRYQVTQFGKPVTLSCSQTLNHNVMYWYQQKSSQAPKLLFHYYDKDFNNEADTPDNFQSRRPNTSFCFLDIRSPGLGDTAMYLCATSRQGVGNTIYFGEGSWLTVV.

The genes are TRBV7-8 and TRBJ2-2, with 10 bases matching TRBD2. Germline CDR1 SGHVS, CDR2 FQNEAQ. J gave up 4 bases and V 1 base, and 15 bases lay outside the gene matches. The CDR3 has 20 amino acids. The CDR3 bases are TGTGCCAGCAGCTTAGGGGGGAGGGGTATAGCGGGAGGCCCCACCGGGGAGCTGTTTTTT. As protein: CASSLGGRGIAGGPTGELFF. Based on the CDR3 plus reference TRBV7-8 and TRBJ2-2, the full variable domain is GAGVSQSPRYKVAKRGQDVALRCDPISGHVSLFWYQQALGQGPEFLTYFQNEAQLDKSGLPSDRFFAERPEGSVSTLKIQRTQQEDSAVYLCASSLGGRGIAGGPTGELFFGEGSRLTVL.

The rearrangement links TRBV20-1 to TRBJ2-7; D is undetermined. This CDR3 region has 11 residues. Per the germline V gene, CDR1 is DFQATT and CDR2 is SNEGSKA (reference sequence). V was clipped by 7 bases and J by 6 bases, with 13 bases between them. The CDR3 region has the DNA TGCAGTGGGTCAGGAGATCGCGAGCAGTACTTC. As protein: CSGSGDREQYF.

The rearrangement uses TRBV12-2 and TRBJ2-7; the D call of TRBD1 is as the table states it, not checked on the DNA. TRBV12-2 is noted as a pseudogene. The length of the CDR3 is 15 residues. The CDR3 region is CASLLNGDNSNEQYF. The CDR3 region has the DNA TGTGCAAGTCTCCTAAACGGGGACAATTCCAACGAGCAGTACTTC.

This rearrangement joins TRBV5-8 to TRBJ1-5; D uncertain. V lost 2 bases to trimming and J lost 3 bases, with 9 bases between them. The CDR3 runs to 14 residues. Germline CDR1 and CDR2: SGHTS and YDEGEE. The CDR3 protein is CASSFVWDNQPQHF. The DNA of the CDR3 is TGTGCCAGCAGCTTTGTATGGGACAATCAGCCCCAGCATTTT.

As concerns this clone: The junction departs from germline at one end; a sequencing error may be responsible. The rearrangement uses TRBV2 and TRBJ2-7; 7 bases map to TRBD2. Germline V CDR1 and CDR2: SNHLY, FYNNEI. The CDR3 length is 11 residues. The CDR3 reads CASSKAGEQYF. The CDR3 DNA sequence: TGTGCCAGCAGTAAAGCGGGGGAGCAGTACTTC.

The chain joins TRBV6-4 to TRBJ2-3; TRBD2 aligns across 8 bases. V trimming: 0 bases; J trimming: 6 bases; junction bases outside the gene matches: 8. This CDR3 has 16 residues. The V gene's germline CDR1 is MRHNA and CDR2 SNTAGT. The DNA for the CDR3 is TGTGCCAGCAGTGACTCCGCGGGGGGCCTCTTGGATACGCAGTATTTT. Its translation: CASSDSAGGLLDTQYF.

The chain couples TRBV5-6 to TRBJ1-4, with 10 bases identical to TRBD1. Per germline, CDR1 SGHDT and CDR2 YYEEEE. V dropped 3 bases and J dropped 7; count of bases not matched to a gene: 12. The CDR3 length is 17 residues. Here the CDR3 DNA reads TGTGCCAGCAGCTCGTCCCGGGACAGGGGTGGAGGTGAAAAACTGTTTTTT. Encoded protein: CASSSSRDRGGGEKLFF.

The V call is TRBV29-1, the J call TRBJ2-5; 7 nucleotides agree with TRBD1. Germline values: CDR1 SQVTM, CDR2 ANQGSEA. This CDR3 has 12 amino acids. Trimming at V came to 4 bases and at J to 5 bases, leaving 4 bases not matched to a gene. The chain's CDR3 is CSVGQGRETQYF. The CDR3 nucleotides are TGCAGCGTTGGACAGGGAAGGGAGACCCAGTACTTC. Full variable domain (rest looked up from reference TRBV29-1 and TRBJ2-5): SAVISQKPSRDICQRGTSLTIQCQVDSQVTMMFWYRQQPGQSLTLIATANQGSEATYESGFVIDKFPISRPNLTFSTLTVSNMSPEDSSIYLCSVGQGRETQYFGPGTRLLVL.